This T cell receptor beta chain was sequenced during a study of shared clonotypes between healthy human individuals. Study results and limitations: Naive subsets typically showed greater estimated richness than memory subsets. An expected dependence of interdonor clonotype sharing on sequencing depth was noted. For sorted subsets, rarefaction showed incomplete sequencing despite large depth.

Concerning this clone itself: Its antigen is currently unknown. The sample holds other DNA sequences that translate to the same CDR3.

The naive CD8 population came from CD45RO-negative cells selected for CCR7, without terminally differentiated effector memory CD45RA+ cells. The CDR3 covers 13 residues. Germline values: CDR1 GTSNPN, CDR2 SVGIG (reference sequence). The V end was cut by 3 bases, the J end by 0 bases, with 7 bases between. Sequencing used immunoSEQ multiplex PCR; TCRdb keeps in-frame clones, though not all of them. The sample carries around 1,900,000 clones, about 93% recorded once. The sequencing input was naive CD8+ T cells from PBMCs. The source of this sequence is a man aged 18 to 30 in good health. Some clones in this sample may be carry-over from other donors' samples. The chain carries TRBV30 and TRBJ2-3; D is perhaps TRBD1 or TRBD2 (5 bases each). The CDR3 DNA sequence: TGTGCCTGGAGCCGGGACAGCACAGATACGCAGTATTTT. Its protein is CAWSRDSTDTQYF.